This T cell receptor beta chain was observed in a study of shared clonotypes between healthy human individuals. Background on the study: Every donor yielded three CD4 naive, three CD4 memory, two CD8 naive and one CD8 memory plate. Findings and caveats of the study: Estimated richness values were generally larger in naive subsets than in memory subsets. In several donors, 4.5% to 5.5% of naive CD4 clonotypes appeared in common.

Several immunoSEQ plates held equal portions of the genomic DNA taken from each subset. The protocol was immunoSEQ multiplex PCR, while the TCRdb copy is restricted to in-frame clones and leaves out a portion. This sample has 2 million to 2.5 million clones, with approximately 93% found just once. Trimming took off 5 bases at V and 5 bases at J, with 22 bases between the two ends. The germline V gene has CDR1 SGHVT and CDR2 SQSDAQ. CDR3 length: 18 amino acids. Of note for this clone: As yet, its antigen is unknown.

This TCR was sampled from a man younger than 35 in good health. Some clones in this sample may be carry-over from other donors' samples. Specimen: naive CD4+ T cells from PBMCs. The subset here: CD45RA+ positively selected. The chain couples TRBV7-4 to TRBJ2-6; D unresolved. The CDR3 coding sequence is TGTGCCAGCAGCGTCTACCTTCAGCCACAAAGTCGGGCCAACGTCCTGACTTTC. This gives the protein CASSVYLQPQSRANVLTF.